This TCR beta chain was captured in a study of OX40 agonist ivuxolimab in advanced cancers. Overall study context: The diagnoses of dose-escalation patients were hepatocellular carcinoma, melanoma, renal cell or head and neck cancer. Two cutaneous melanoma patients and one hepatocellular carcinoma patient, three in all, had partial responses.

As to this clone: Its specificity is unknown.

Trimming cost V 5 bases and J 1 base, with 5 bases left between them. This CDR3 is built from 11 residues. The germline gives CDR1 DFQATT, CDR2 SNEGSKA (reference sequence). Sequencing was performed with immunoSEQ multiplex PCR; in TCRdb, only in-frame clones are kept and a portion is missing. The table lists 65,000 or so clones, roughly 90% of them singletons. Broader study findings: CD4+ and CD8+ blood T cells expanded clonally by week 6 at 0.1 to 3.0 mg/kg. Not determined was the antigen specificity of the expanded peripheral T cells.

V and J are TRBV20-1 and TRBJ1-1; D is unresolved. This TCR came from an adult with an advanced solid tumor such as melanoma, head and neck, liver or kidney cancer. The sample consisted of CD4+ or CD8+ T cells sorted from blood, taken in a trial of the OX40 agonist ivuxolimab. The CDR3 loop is CSAVENTEAFF. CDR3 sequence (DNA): TGCAGTGCTGTAGAGAACACTGAAGCTTTCTTT.